The 23 T cell receptor beta chains below all came from one sample that was sequenced in a study of blood T cell repertoires in COVID-19. Method: immunoSEQ multiplex PCR; TCRdb's copy keeps in-frame clones and lacks some. The sample yields hundreds of thousands of clones, around 88% seen once. Sequenced input: peripheral blood. Receptors were obtained from a woman in her 30s with COVID-19, enrolled during active disease.

CDR3 amino acids: CASSFGFSLTYEQYF. The DNA of the CDR3 is TGTGCCAGCAGTTTTGGGTTCTCACTAACCTACGAGCAGTACTTC. The chain has TRBV28 and TRBJ2-7; D remains ambiguous. This CDR3 contains 15 residues. V was clipped by 3 bases and J by 2 bases, with 14 bases between them. CDR1 MDHEN and CDR2 SYDVKM come from the germline V gene.

V and J are TRBV19 and TRBJ1-1; no clear D. The CDR3 length is 14 residues. Trimming stripped 3 bases from V and 0 bases from J, with 8 bases between. Germline loops: CDR1 LNHDA, CDR2 SQIVND (reference sequence). CDR3 sequence reads: CASSMQQMNTEAFF. The CDR3 DNA reads TGTGCCAGTAGTATGCAACAGATGAACACTGAAGCTTTCTTT.

This rearrangement joins TRBV4-3 to TRBJ2-1; TRBD2 agrees at 13 bases. Germline CDR1 reads LGHNA; CDR2 reads YSLEER. The V gene end was trimmed by 0 bases and the J gene end by 4 bases; junction bases not matched to a gene: 9. The CDR3 is 19 amino acids. The CDR3 loop is CASSQDGLAGAREYNEQFF. The CDR3 DNA sequence: TGCGCCAGCAGCCAAGATGGACTAGCGGGGGCGAGGGAATACAATGAGCAGTTCTTC.

The rearrangement uses TRBV2 and TRBJ2-7; 7 bases map to TRBD1. The CDR3 sequence is 14 residues long. J gave up 1 base and V 5 bases, and 5 bases lay outside the gene matches. Germline lookup yields CDR1 SNHLY and CDR2 FYNNEI. The CDR3 loop is CASSRAGGSYEQYF. The CDR3 coding sequence is TGTGCCAGCAGTAGGGCAGGGGGTTCCTACGAGCAGTACTTC.

The chain links TRBV5-8 to TRBJ1-3, with D unclear. Deletions cut 2 bases from V and 1 base from J, with 10 bases between. Germline V gives CDR1 SGHTS, CDR2 YDEGEE. This CDR3 is 15 amino acids long. CDR3 coding DNA: TGTGCCAGCAGCTTATTTATCGGTTCTGGAAACACCATATATTTT. Amino acid sequence: CASSLFIGSGNTIYF.

V and J are TRBV7-2 and TRBJ2-7, with D tentatively TRBD2 (6 bases). Germline V gene sequence: CDR1 SGHTA, CDR2 FQGNSA. The CDR3 runs 15 residues. V lost 1 base and J lost 0, with 10 bases in between. CDR3 nucleotide sequence: TGTGCCAGCAGCTTAGGGAGGGCCGACTCCTACGAGCAGTACTTC. This translates into CASSLGRADSYEQYF.

The chain employs TRBV9 and TRBJ2-3; D is possibly TRBD2 (5 bases). The ends were cut back, 3 bases at V and 0 bases at J, with 11 bases in the middle. Germline V gene data show CDR1 as SGDLS and CDR2 as YYNGEE. This CDR3 comprises 15 residues. The CDR3 loop reads CASSGSGRSTDTQYF. The DNA for the CDR3 is TGTGCCAGCAGCGGAAGCGGACGAAGCACAGATACGCAGTATTTT.

The chain recombines TRBV27 with TRBJ1-1; D is possibly TRBD1 (5 bases). Trimming pared 2 bases from V and 5 bases from J, leaving 12 bases between. CDR3 length equals 14 residues. The V gene's germline CDR1 is MNHEY and CDR2 SMNVEV (reference sequence). The CDR3 DNA sequence: TGTGCCAGCAGTTTAAGGGTACGGGGGACTGAAGCTTTCTTT. Amino acid sequence: CASSLRVRGTEAFF.

CDR3 region: CSAREGREDFF. The DNA of the CDR3 is TGCAGTGCTAGAGAGGGCAGGGAGGACTTCTTT. This chain links TRBV20-1 with TRBJ1-1; D perhaps matches TRBD1 (5 bases). The CDR3 runs 11 residues. Germline CDR1 and CDR2: DFQATT and SNEGSKA (reference sequence). The V gene lost 0 bases and the J gene lost 14 bases, with 13 bases spanning the gap.

The chain employs TRBV10-3 and TRBJ1-2, with TRBD1 matching 9 bases. CDR3 size: 15 residues. Germline CDR1 ENHRY, CDR2 SYGVKD. Trimming removed 4 bases from V and 2 bases from J; junction bases left unmatched: 5. The CDR3 protein is CAISATGGSNYGYTF. CDR3 coding DNA: TGTGCCATCAGTGCGACAGGGGGTTCAAACTATGGCTACACCTTC.

The rearrangement uses TRBV7-2 and TRBJ2-1, with 10 bases matching TRBD2. V gave up 6 bases and J gave up 3 bases; unmatched junction bases: 11. This CDR3 contains 17 residues. Germline values: CDR1 SGHTA, CDR2 FQGNSA. This chain's CDR3 is CASRTTSGRTLYNEQFF. The CDR3 coding sequence is TGTGCCAGCAGGACGACTAGCGGGCGAACCCTCTACAATGAGCAGTTCTTC. The full variable domain, in which reference TRBV7-2 and TRBJ2-1 provide the parts outside the CDR3, is GAGVSQSPSNKVTEKGKDVELRCDPISGHTALYWYRQSLGQGLEFLIYFQGNSAPDKSGLPSDRFSAERTGGSVSTLTIQRTQQEDSAVYLCASRTTSGRTLYNEQFFGPGTRLTVL.

The rearrangement links TRBV10-3 to TRBJ1-2; no definite D call. Trimming left V 2 bases short and J 6 bases short, with 10 bases between. CDR1 ENHRY and CDR2 SYGVKD come from the germline V gene. The CDR3 extends over 13 amino acids. The CDR3 is CAISEGQIDGYTF. CDR3 in DNA: TGTGCCATCAGTGAGGGGCAGATCGATGGCTACACCTTC.

The chain has TRBV7-2 and TRBJ1-1; D call uncertain. Looked up from germline, CDR1 is SGHTA and CDR2 is FQGNSA. This CDR3 has 13 residues. V was trimmed by 4 bases and J by 1 base, leaving 7 bases between them. The CDR3, as DNA: TGTGCCAGCAGCTCTCGGGGGAACACTGAAGCTTTCTTT. Amino acids: CASSSRGNTEAFF. The variable domain in full, completed from reference TRBV7-2 and TRBJ1-1, reads GAGVSQSPSNKVTEKGKDVELRCDPISGHTALYWYRQSLGQGLEFLIYFQGNSAPDKSGLPSDRFSAERTGGSVSTLTIQRTQQEDSAVYLCASSSRGNTEAFFGQGTRLTVV.

V and J are TRBV5-1 and TRBJ2-1, with TRBD2 identical over 8 bases. The junction had 14 bases not matched to a gene; V was cut back by 8 bases and J by 7 bases. There are 15 residues in the CDR3. Germline V lookup: CDR1 SGHRS, CDR2 YFSETQ. CDR3 in amino acids: CASYQGGRRGNEQFF. As DNA, the CDR3 is TGCGCCAGTTACCAGGGCGGGAGGAGGGGGAATGAGCAGTTCTTC. Supplemented by reference TRBV5-1 and TRBJ2-1, the full variable domain reads KAGVTQTPRYLIKTRGQQVTLSCSPISGHRSVSWYQQTPGQGLQFLFEYFSETQRNKGNFPGRFSGRQFSNSRSEMNVSTLELGDSALYLCASYQGGRRGNEQFFGPGTRLTVL.

This chain connects TRBV19 to TRBJ2-1; 7 positions agree with TRBD1. Per the germline V gene, CDR1 is LNHDA and CDR2 is SQIVND (reference sequence). After removal of 1 base from V and 7 bases from J, the junction contained 13 bases not matched to a gene. The CDR3 runs to 17 residues. CDR3 protein: CASSIGKTGARINEQFF. CDR3 sequence (DNA): TGTGCCAGTAGTATAGGAAAAACAGGGGCCAGAATTAATGAGCAGTTCTTC.

The chain couples TRBV11-2 to TRBJ2-7, with TRBD1 matching over 7 bases. This CDR3 contains 13 residues. Trimming at V came to 2 bases and at J to 6 bases, leaving 4 bases not matched to a gene. From germline, CDR1 is SGHAT and CDR2 FQNNGV. The CDR3 bases are TGTGCCAGCAGCTTAAAAGACAGGGCCGAGCAGTACGTC. Its protein product is CASSLKDRAEQYV.

J is TRBJ2-4 and V is TRBV7-6, with a possible D match to TRBD1 (6 bases). V lost 5 bases, J lost 4 bases, and 15 bases lay in between. The germline gives CDR1 SGHVS, CDR2 FNYEAQ. This CDR3 region has 15 residues. CDR3 protein: CASSRSQGSKNIQYF. The CDR3 region has the DNA TGTGCCAGCAGCCGATCTCAGGGGTCGAAAAACATTCAGTACTTC.

This clone was seen only a few times. The J gene is TRBJ1-6, the V gene TRBV5-1, with 7 bases lining up with TRBD1. After removal of 0 bases from V and 3 bases from J, the junction contained 9 bases not matched to a gene. This CDR3 is built from 18 residues. Germline V gives CDR1 SGHRS, CDR2 YFSETQ. The chain's CDR3 is CASSLAEAQGGYNSPLHF. The CDR3 DNA follows: TGCGCCAGCAGCTTGGCAGAGGCGCAGGGGGGCTATAATTCACCCCTCCACTTT. The whole variable domain, filled in from reference TRBV5-1 and TRBJ1-6, reads KAGVTQTPRYLIKTRGQQVTLSCSPISGHRSVSWYQQTPGQGLQFLFEYFSETQRNKGNFPGRFSGRQFSNSRSEMNVSTLELGDSALYLCASSLAEAQGGYNSPLHFGNGTRLTVT.

This rearrangement joins TRBV5-4 to TRBJ2-1; TRBD2 agrees at 9 bases. The CDR3 sequence is 19 residues long. J was trimmed by 0 bases and V by 4 bases; bases with no gene match: 14. Germline V gene lookup returns CDR1 SGHNT and CDR2 YYREEE (reference sequence). CDR3 bases: TGTGCCAGCAGCCGGTCATTAATAGCGGGGGTCAACTCCTACAATGAGCAGTTCTTC. Translating it yields CASSRSLIAGVNSYNEQFF.

The chain uses TRBV19 and TRBJ2-5; 8 bases are a match to TRBD2. This CDR3 has 13 residues. V shed 6 bases and J 1 base; nucleotides not matched to a gene: 1. Germline CDR1 is LNHDA and CDR2 is SQIVND (reference sequence). This chain's CDR3 is CASRTSAQETQYF. For the CDR3, the DNA is TGTGCCAGTAGGACTAGCGCCCAAGAGACCCAGTACTTC.

The J gene is TRBJ2-1, the V gene TRBV6-4; 11 bases fit TRBD2. With V trimmed by 0 bases and J by 8 bases, 9 bases remained unmatched. Germline loops: CDR1 MRHNA, CDR2 SNTAGT. CDR3 length equals 17 residues. The CDR3 reads CASSDSSRSGGAYEQFF. DNA of the CDR3: TGTGCCAGCAGTGACTCGAGTCGTAGCGGGGGGGCATATGAGCAGTTCTTC.

The gene calls are TRBV6-2 or TRBV6-3 and TRBJ2-1, with TRBD2 matching over 13 bases. After removal of 5 bases from V and 5 bases from J, the junction contained 6 bases not matched to a gene. Germline loops: CDR1 MNHEY, CDR2 SVGEGT. CDR3 length: 16 amino acids. The CDR3 DNA reads as TGTGCCAGCAGTGGTCCGGGACTAGCGGGGAACAATGAGCAGTTCTTC. It is translated as CASSGPGLAGNNEQFF.

The V call is TRBV5-4, the J call TRBJ2-2; weak D call: TRBD1 (6 bases). The V end lost 4 bases, the J end lost 1 base, and 8 bases lay between the germline ends. This CDR3 has 14 amino acids. Germline CDR1 reads SGHNT; CDR2 reads YYREEE (reference sequence). The CDR3 nucleotides are TGTGCCAGCAGCGCACAGGGGAACACCGGGGAGCTGTTTTTT. Translated: CASSAQGNTGELFF. The full variable domain, completed using reference TRBV5-4 and TRBJ2-2, is ETGVTQSPTHLIKTRGQQVTLRCSSQSGHNTVSWYQQALGQGPQFIFQYYREEENGRGNFPPRFSGLQFPNYSSELNVNALELDDSALYLCASSAQGNTGELFFGEGSRLTVL.